These 12 T cell receptor beta chains share one sample of origin, sequenced in a study of blood T cells in healthy people across ages. Next came a second PCR, run for 7 to 11 cycles, which used a sample-barcoded 5' primer along with a J-beta primer mix. TCRdb ran MiXCR on the 5' RACE reads and lists one entry per CDR3 protein. The repertoire holds 900,000 to 950,000 distinct CDR3 sequences, with just under 30% as singletons. These data also formed part of another study, on T cells of mothers and their children.

Material for sequencing was blood. Source of these receptors: a woman aged 40 to 50 in good health.

As to this clonotype: A much larger clone differs from this one at a single base, so this may be a read error. This chain connects TRBV6-1 to TRBJ2-6; 7 nucleotides agree with TRBD1. The CDR3 runs 19 residues. Germline loops: CDR1 MNHNS, CDR2 SASEGT. The CDR3 coding sequence is TGTGCCAGCAGACCCCAGGGGGAAACGAAAAGCTCTGGGGTCAACGTCCTGACTTTC. This sequence encodes CASRPQGETKSSGVNVLTF.

This chain joins TRBV5-1 and TRBJ2-2, with D hard to call. The CDR3 totals 16 residues. V gave up 0 bases and J gave up 6 bases, with 15 bases separating them. Germline V CDR1 and CDR2: SGHRS, YFSETQ. The CDR3 reads CASSLAVGMVAGELFF. DNA for the CDR3: TGCGCCAGCAGCTTGGCTGTAGGGATGGTCGCCGGGGAGCTGTTTTTT.

This clonotype was detected only a few times. The chain joins TRBV27 to TRBJ2-1; 8 bases are shared with TRBD2. The CDR3 length is 14 residues. The trim removed 9 bases at V and 3 bases at J, leaving 7 bases unmatched. Germline lookup yields CDR1 MNHEY and CDR2 SMNVEV (reference sequence). CDR3 DNA sequence: TGTGCCAGTAGTGAGCGGGGGATCTACAATGAGCAGTTCTTC. Amino acids: CASSERGIYNEQFF.

This rearrangement joins TRBV5-1 to TRBJ2-5; TRBD2 is a possible D gene (6 bases). Trimming stripped 1 base from V and 0 bases from J, with 10 bases between. Germline CDR1 and CDR2: SGHRS and YFSETQ. The CDR3 runs 15 residues. In DNA, the CDR3 is TGCGCCAGCAGCTTGTCCCGCGGGGACCAAGAGACCCAGTACTTC. Amino acid sequence: CASSLSRGDQETQYF.

The CDR3 sequence is CASSWDREAHTEAFF. DNA of the CDR3: TGTGCCAGCAGCTGGGACAGGGAGGCCCACACTGAAGCTTTCTTT. V usage is TRBV5-4 and J usage is TRBJ1-1; TRBD1 matches 9 bases. Unmatched junction bases numbered 6, after V lost 3 bases and J lost 3 bases. Germline V gives CDR1 SGHNT, CDR2 YYREEE (reference sequence). The length of the CDR3 is 15 residues.

J is TRBJ2-5 and V is TRBV18, with a possible D match to TRBD1 (5 bases). The J call is uncertain, as TRBJ2-7 better fits the DNA end. Germline lookup yields CDR1 KGHSH and CDR2 LQKENI. This CDR3 region has 14 residues. The CDR3 reads CASSPTERGYEQYF. The CDR3 DNA is TGTGCCAGCTCACCAACGGAAAGGGGCTACGAGCAGTACTTC.

This clonotype occurred many times. The J gene is TRBJ1-5, the V gene TRBV4-3; no clear D. The CDR3 length is 15 residues. Germline V gene sequence: CDR1 LGHNA, CDR2 YSLEER. V was shortened by 0 bases and J by 0 bases, with 6 bases between the two germline ends. CDR3 sequence: CASSQDLSSNQPQHF. CDR3 nucleotides: TGCGCCAGCAGCCAAGATCTCAGTAGCAATCAGCCCCAGCATTTT.

This sequence joins TRBV4-3 and TRBJ2-5, with 10 bases lining up with TRBD2. The DNA end is a closer match to TRBJ2-7, so the J assignment may be wrong. Germline assignment: CDR1 LGHNA and CDR2 YSLEER. This CDR3 is built from 19 residues. In DNA, the CDR3 is TGCGCCAGCAGCCAAGAAGGCCCAGCGGGGGGGTTTAGGGCCTACGAGCAGTACTTC. Translating gives CASSQEGPAGGFRAYEQYF.

In the case of this clonotype: A junction boundary mismatches the germline segment, possibly from a read error. The genes are TRBV29-1 and TRBJ1-5; the match to TRBD1 covers 7 bases. The CDR3 extends over 15 amino acids. The germline V gene has CDR1 SQVTM and CDR2 ANQGSEA. The CDR3 DNA reads TGCAGCGTTCAAGAGGGGGCAGCGGGCAATCAGCCCCAGCATTTT. Protein: CSVQEGAAGNQPQHF.

There are many counts of this clonotype. This sequence joins TRBV27 and TRBJ2-3, with D maybe TRBD2 (5 bases). From germline, CDR1 is MNHEY and CDR2 SMNVEV (reference sequence). V shed 5 bases and J shed 4 bases, with 22 bases lying between them. The CDR3 runs to 17 residues. The CDR3 sequence: CASSPFATTSVADTQYF. The CDR3 DNA follows: TGTGCCAGCAGTCCCTTCGCCACTACTAGTGTTGCAGATACGCAGTATTTT.

The chain uses TRBV20-1 and TRBJ1-6; D remains ambiguous. V was trimmed by 0 bases and J by 7 bases, leaving 10 bases between them. CDR3 length equals 14 residues. Germline-derived CDR1 and CDR2 are DFQATT and SNEGSKA (reference sequence). DNA for the CDR3: TGCAGTGCTAGAGAGGCCATTTCGAATTCACCCCTCCACTTT. Residues: CSAREAISNSPLHF.

This chain links TRBV13 with TRBJ2-1; weak D call: TRBD2 (6 bases). Trimming took off 5 bases at V and 5 bases at J, with 19 bases between the two ends. Germline V gives CDR1 PRHDT, CDR2 FYEKMQ (reference sequence). The CDR3 runs 16 residues. The CDR3 here is CASSPTTRGGNNEQFF. The CDR3 nucleotides are TGTGCCAGCAGCCCGACCACTAGGGGAGGCAACAATGAGCAGTTCTTC.